What follows are 18 T cell receptor beta chains derived from one specimen sequenced in a study of CD8 T cells in Susac syndrome. Roughly 0.45 to 1 ug RNA was reverse transcribed with random hexamers. TCRdb reprocessed the immunoSEQ multiplex PCR reads with MiXCR, giving one entry per CDR3 protein. The data contain 95,000 to 150,000 distinct CDR3 sequences, approximately 93% of them singletons. Sample: CD8+ T cells from PBMCs. Source of these receptors: a human donor with multiple sclerosis.

This chain links TRBV4-1 with TRBJ2-3; 9 bases align to TRBD1. CDR1 is MGHRA and CDR2 is YSYEKL in the germline V gene. Trimming cost V 1 base and J 2 bases; bases outside gene matches: 4. The CDR3 has 16 residues. CDR3 nucleotides: TGCGCCAGCAGCCAAGGAGACAGGGGGAACACAGATACGCAGTATTTT. Translation gives CASSQGDRGNTDTQYF.

The sample holds one count of this clonotype. The chain has TRBV5-1 and TRBJ2-4, with D tentatively TRBD1 or TRBD2 (5 bases each). The V end was cut by 3 bases, the J end by 0 bases, with 13 bases between. The CDR3 spans 16 residues. Germline V gene sequence: CDR1 SGHRS, CDR2 YFSETQ. The CDR3 coding sequence is TGCGCCAGCAGCTCCGCCGGGGCTTTAGCCAAAAACATTCAGTACTTC. It is translated as CASSSAGALAKNIQYF. The variable domain in full, with the rest retrieved from reference TRBV5-1 and TRBJ2-4, is KAGVTQTPRYLIKTRGQQVTLSCSPISGHRSVSWYQQTPGQGLQFLFEYFSETQRNKGNFPGRFSGRQFSNSRSEMNVSTLELGDSALYLCASSSAGALAKNIQYFGAGTRLSVL.

This chain connects TRBV4-1 to TRBJ2-2, with a weak D call TRBD1 (7 bases). With 2 bases removed from V and 5 bases from J, the gap between germline ends came to 12 bases. This CDR3 comprises 15 residues. The germline V gene encodes CDR1 MGHRA and CDR2 YSYEKL. The CDR3 reads CASSQLAGGTGELFF. DNA for the CDR3: TGCGCCAGCAGCCAACTGGCAGGGGGGACCGGGGAGCTGTTTTTT.

The V call is TRBV15, the J call TRBJ1-2; 9 bases are shared with TRBD1. The CDR3 contains 16 residues. J gave up 7 bases and V 1 base, and 10 bases lay outside the gene matches. In germline, CDR1 is LNHNV, CDR2 YYDKDF (reference sequence). The CDR3 is CATSRATTGGRSGYTF. In DNA form, the CDR3 reads TGTGCCACCAGCAGAGCTACAACAGGGGGCAGGAGTGGCTACACCTTC.

The gene calls are TRBV7-8 and TRBJ1-1; D not resolved. V lost 0 bases and J 1 base, leaving 6 bases between the germline ends. Germline values: CDR1 SGHVS, CDR2 FQNEAQ. This CDR3 contains 14 residues. The CDR3 loop reads CASSLASENTEAFF. The CDR3 nucleotides read TGTGCCAGCAGCTTAGCATCTGAGAACACTGAAGCTTTCTTT.

V is TRBV29-1 and J is TRBJ2-7; D is possibly TRBD1 or TRBD2 (5 bases each). This CDR3 spans 16 amino acids. V was pared by 1 base and J by 1 base, with 17 bases between. Per the germline V gene, CDR1 is SQVTM and CDR2 is ANQGSEA. The CDR3 loop is CSVEGQPGGRSYEQYF. DNA for the CDR3: TGCAGCGTTGAAGGTCAGCCTGGGGGACGGTCCTACGAGCAGTACTTC.

The chain carries TRBV12-3 or TRBV12-4 and TRBJ2-1; 7 bases agree with TRBD1. The V and J ends lost 5 bases and 8 bases, in that order; junction bases with no gene match: 18. The CDR3 is 17 residues long. The CDR3 sequence is CASSPSLGRGGSYEQFF. CDR3 nucleotide sequence: TGTGCCAGCAGTCCCTCCCTGGGGAGAGGGGGCAGCTATGAGCAGTTCTTC.

The chain combines TRBV9 with TRBJ1-2; 8 bases agree with TRBD1. From germline, CDR1 is SGDLS and CDR2 YYNGEE. The CDR3 is 16 residues long. The trim removed 4 bases at V and 6 bases at J, leaving 14 bases unmatched. CDR3 DNA: TGTGCCAGCAGCCCCTACCCCGGACAGGGAGGAAATGGCTACACCTTC. Protein: CASSPYPGQGGNGYTF.

The chain joins TRBV12-5 to TRBJ2-1; D not resolved. Looked up from germline, CDR1 is LGHNT and CDR2 is FRNRAP. V was cut by 1 base and J by 8 bases, with 18 bases left in between. The CDR3 contains 16 residues. Here the CDR3 DNA reads TGTGCTAGTGGTTTGGCCCCTCGGGTCTCGGTTGATGAGCAGTTCTTC. This encodes CASGLAPRVSVDEQFF. Based on the CDR3 plus reference TRBV12-5 and TRBJ2-1, the full variable domain is DARVTQTPRHKVTEMGQEVTMRCQPILGHNTVFWYRQTMMQGLELLAYFRNRAPLDDSGMPKDRFSAEMPDATLATLKIQPSEPRDSAVYFCASGLAPRVSVDEQFFGPGTRLTVL.

The chain links TRBV4-1 to TRBJ2-7; D might be TRBD1 (6 bases). Germline V gives CDR1 MGHRA, CDR2 YSYEKL. CDR3 size: 13 residues. Trimming shortened V by 4 bases and J by 6 bases, and 13 bases separated the two germline ends. The CDR3 sequence is CASSRDTTSEQYV. CDR3 coding DNA: TGCGCCAGCAGCCGGGACACTACGAGCGAGCAGTACGTC.

The rearrangement joins TRBV19 to TRBJ2-3, with 7 bases lining up with TRBD1. The CDR3 extends over 13 amino acids. J was trimmed by 3 bases and V by 7 bases; bases with no gene match: 4. The germline gives CDR1 LNHDA, CDR2 SQIVND (reference sequence). The CDR3 DNA is TGTGCCAGTAAGGGGGCCGCGACAGATACGCAGTATTTT. Translated, it gives CASKGAATDTQYF.

V usage is TRBV28 and J usage is TRBJ1-1, with D uncertain. This CDR3 region has 14 residues. The germline V gene encodes CDR1 MDHEN and CDR2 SYDVKM. Trimming took off 7 bases at V and 4 bases at J, with 16 bases between the two ends. CDR3 DNA: TGTGCCAGCATCACCGTGGAATCCCGCACTGAAGCTTTCTTT. It encodes CASITVESRTEAFF.

This sequence joins TRBV28 and TRBJ2-3; TRBD2 aligns across 14 bases. After removal of 4 bases from V and 1 base from J, the junction contained 10 bases not matched to a gene. CDR1 is MDHEN, CDR2 SYDVKM, per germline. This CDR3 is 19 amino acids long. The chain's CDR3 is CASSSPRTSGGTGTDTQYF. CDR3 DNA sequence: TGTGCCAGCAGTTCGCCACGGACTAGCGGGGGGACTGGCACAGATACGCAGTATTTT. Based on the CDR3 plus reference TRBV28 and TRBJ2-3, the full variable domain is DVKVTQSSRYLVKRTGEKVFLECVQDMDHENMFWYRQDPGLGLRLIYFSYDVKMKEKGDIPEGYSVSREKKERFSLILESASTNQTSMYLCASSSPRTSGGTGTDTQYFGPGTRLTVL.

The J gene is TRBJ2-4, the V gene TRBV6-8, with TRBD2 as a possible D gene (5 bases). CDR3 size: 13 residues. CDR1 is MNHGY and CDR2 is SAAAGT in the germline V gene. The V end was cut by 6 bases, the J end by 9 bases, with 15 bases between. The chain's CDR3 is CASSPGPGGIQYF. The CDR3 region has the DNA TGTGCCAGCAGCCCCGGGCCCGGAGGCATTCAGTACTTC.

V gene TRBV27 combines with J gene TRBJ1-1; D gene unclear. V was pared by 4 bases and J by 0 bases, with 9 bases between. This CDR3 region has 14 residues. CDR1 MNHEY and CDR2 SMNVEV come from the germline V gene (reference sequence). CDR3 sequence (DNA): TGTGCCAGCAGTTCGCCTCTCTTGAACACTGAAGCTTTCTTT. Encoded protein: CASSSPLLNTEAFF.

The gene calls are TRBV7-2 and TRBJ2-3, with 8 bases aligning to TRBD1. The V segment lost 4 bases and the J segment 1 base; nucleotides outside the gene matches: 13. The CDR3 length is 18 residues. Per the germline V gene, CDR1 is SGHTA and CDR2 is FQGNSA. The chain's CDR3 is CASSSPRRDRSRTDTQYF. CDR3 nucleotides: TGTGCCAGCAGCTCACCCCGGCGGGACAGGTCACGCACAGATACGCAGTATTTT.

This rearrangement joins TRBV20-1 to TRBJ1-1, with 7 bases that match TRBD1. Germline CDR1 reads DFQATT; CDR2 reads SNEGSKA (reference sequence). J was trimmed by 0 bases and V by 5 bases; bases with no gene match: 3. The CDR3 covers 13 residues. CDR3 residues: CSAPGGMNTEAFF. CDR3 bases: TGCAGTGCTCCAGGGGGTATGAACACTGAAGCTTTCTTT.

The chain carries TRBV24-1 and TRBJ2-1, with D unclear. V was pared by 7 bases and J by 6 bases, with 6 bases between. CDR1 is KGHDR and CDR2 is SFDVKD in the germline V gene. The CDR3 contains 11 residues. The CDR3 sequence is CATRVGNEQFF. In nucleotides, the CDR3 is TGTGCCACCAGGGTGGGCAATGAGCAGTTCTTC.